The present entry profiles one T cell receptor beta chain with its context. This sample is part of a study of shared clonotypes between healthy human individuals. V lost 3 bases, J lost 4 bases, and 5 bases stayed unmatched. CDR3 length equals 16 residues. In germline, CDR1 is MNHEY, CDR2 SMNVEV (reference sequence). Per the study methods: Junction-only sequences without quality scores were provided by ImmunoSEQ, so filtering was different. Repertoires were generated with immunoSEQ multiplex PCR, while TCRdb's copy carries only in-frame clones and drops some. V and J calls plus clone size are reproduced from that table; the DNA served to infer D and trimming. The repertoire consists of 2 million to 3 million clones, with under 95% occurring once and the leading ten covering 0.36%.

The sample taken for sequencing was naive CD4+ T cells from PBMCs. Specified subset: CD45RA+ positively selected. The origin of this receptor is a man aged 18 to 30 in good health. Some clones in this sample may be carry-over from other donors' samples. This chain links TRBV27 with TRBJ2-7; 14 bases are a match to TRBD2. This CDR3 reads CASSFLGTSGGYEQYF. CDR3 sequence (DNA): TGTGCCAGCAGTTTCTTGGGGACTAGCGGGGGTTACGAGCAGTACTTC.